The next 11 T cell receptor beta chains were all read from a single sample in a study of CDR3 diversity in severe acne (dated by TCRdb to between 2017 and 2020). Libraries were constructed by PCR. Sequenced using an Illumina HiSeq 2000. Using fastp at Q25 and MiXCR, TCRdb reprocessed the public reads and kept productive beta chains. Every CDR3 protein is listed once, alongside the most common genes and DNA of its rows. The sample includes about 84,000 distinct CDR3 sequences, with over 40% observed a single time. The ten most abundant clones make up over 11% of the sample. The source material was blood. These receptors originate from a male donor in good health, without acne.

The chain recombines TRBV7-9 with TRBJ2-5; 11 nucleotides agree with TRBD2. The CDR3 is 15 residues long. Germline assignment: CDR1 SEHNR and CDR2 FQNEAQ (reference sequence). V shed 5 bases, J shed 4 bases, and the junction held 6 bases outside the gene matches. The CDR3 bases are TGTGCCAGCAGCCGTATAGCGGGAGGGGGAGAGACCCAGTACTTC. It encodes CASSRIAGGGETQYF.

The chain combines TRBV7-2 with TRBJ2-7; no reliable D call. Germline V lookup: CDR1 SGHTA, CDR2 FQGNSA. The CDR3 spans 12 residues. The V gene lost 3 bases and the J gene lost 4 bases, with 7 bases spanning the gap. CDR3 protein: CASSFVGYEQYF. The CDR3 region has the DNA TGTGCCAGCAGCTTTGTCGGGTACGAGCAGTACTTC.

DNA of the CDR3: TGCAGCGTTGTGAGGGACTTTTCGAACACTGAAGCTTTCTTT. This sequence encodes CSVVRDFSNTEAFF. The V call is TRBV29-1, the J call TRBJ1-1; tentatively, D is TRBD1 (5 bases). The CDR3 sequence is 14 residues long. Germline CDR1 and CDR2: SQVTM and ANQGSEA. V shed 4 bases and J shed 1 base, with 13 bases lying between them. The variable domain in full, completed from reference TRBV29-1 and TRBJ1-1, reads SAVISQKPSRDICQRGTSLTIQCQVDSQVTMMFWYRQQPGQSLTLIATANQGSEATYESGFVIDKFPISRPNLTFSTLTVSNMSPEDSSIYLCSVVRDFSNTEAFFGQGTRLTVV.

This clonotype occurred a few times. The chain has TRBV24-1 and TRBJ2-7; 7 nucleotides match TRBD1. The CDR3 spans 16 residues. The junction had 18 bases not matched to a gene; V was cut back by 12 bases and J by 2 bases. In germline, CDR1 is KGHDR, CDR2 SFDVKD. For the CDR3, the DNA is TGTGCCGCCCATCTCCCCCGACAGGGAGAAACCTACGAGCAGTACTTC. It translates to CAAHLPRQGETYEQYF.

This clonotype has only one observation. The rearrangement uses TRBV25-1 and TRBJ2-1; TRBD1 aligns across 7 bases. Germline CDR1 MGHDK, CDR2 SYGVNS. The J segment lost 4 bases and the V segment lost 5 bases, leaving 2 bases of the junction unmatched. There are 13 residues in the CDR3. CDR3 protein: CASSNRGYNEQFF. CDR3 DNA sequence: TGTGCCAGCAGTAACAGGGGATACAATGAGCAGTTCTTC.

This clonotype was found a few times. The J gene is TRBJ1-6, the V gene TRBV7-9; D gene uncertain. The CDR3 runs to 11 residues. Trimming left V 1 base short and J 11 bases short, with 3 bases between. Germline CDR1 reads SEHNR; CDR2 reads FQNEAQ (reference sequence). The CDR3 protein is CASSLGAPLHF. The DNA of the CDR3 is TGTGCCAGCAGCTTAGGGGCACCCCTCCACTTT.

The V call is TRBV7-3, the J call TRBJ2-7; TRBD2 agrees at 7 bases. V lost 3 bases to trimming and J lost 0 bases; unmatched junction nucleotides: 2. This CDR3 comprises 14 residues. Per germline, CDR1 SGHTA and CDR2 FQGTGA. This chain's CDR3 is CASSFPSGSYEQYF. The CDR3 nucleotides read TGTGCCAGCAGCTTTCCTAGCGGCTCCTACGAGCAGTACTTC.

As concerns this clonotype: The junction departs from the called germline gene at one end, perhaps through a read error. V usage is TRBV27 and J usage is TRBJ2-4; 8 bases agree with TRBD1. Germline V lookup: CDR1 MNHEY, CDR2 SMNVEV (reference sequence). The CDR3 sequence is 15 residues long. The CDR3 DNA sequence: TGTGCCAGCAGCAGACAGGGGTTAGCCAAGAACATTCAGTACTTC. Amino acid sequence: CASSRQGLAKNIQYF.

This clonotype has just one count. The V call is TRBV20-1, the J call TRBJ2-1; 8 positions agree with TRBD1. The CDR3 has 16 residues. Trimming cost V 3 bases and J 0 bases; bases outside gene matches: 7. CDR1 is DFQATT and CDR2 is SNEGSKA in the germline V gene (reference sequence). CDR3 nucleotides: TGCAGTGCTAGCTCAGGGGGCCTAAGCTCCTACAATGAGCAGTTCTTC. It encodes CSASSGGLSSYNEQFF.

About this clonotype itself: A much larger clone lies a single base off, so this may be a read error. The chain employs TRBV6-1 and TRBJ1-5; the D is unclear. The CDR3 is 14 residues long. Germline V gene data show CDR1 as MNHNS and CDR2 as SASEGT. CDR3 residues: CASSEGSSDQPQHF. The CDR3 nucleotides are TGTGCCAGCAGTGAGGGGAGTAGCGATCAGCCCCAGCATTTT.

This chain uses TRBV25-1 with TRBJ2-7; no firm D call. Trimming left V 1 base short and J 4 bases short, with 8 bases between. This CDR3 has 13 amino acids. The V gene's germline CDR1 is MGHDK and CDR2 SYGVNS. Here the CDR3 reads CASSELDGYEQYF. The CDR3 DNA reads TGTGCCAGCAGTGAATTGGACGGTTACGAGCAGTACTTC.